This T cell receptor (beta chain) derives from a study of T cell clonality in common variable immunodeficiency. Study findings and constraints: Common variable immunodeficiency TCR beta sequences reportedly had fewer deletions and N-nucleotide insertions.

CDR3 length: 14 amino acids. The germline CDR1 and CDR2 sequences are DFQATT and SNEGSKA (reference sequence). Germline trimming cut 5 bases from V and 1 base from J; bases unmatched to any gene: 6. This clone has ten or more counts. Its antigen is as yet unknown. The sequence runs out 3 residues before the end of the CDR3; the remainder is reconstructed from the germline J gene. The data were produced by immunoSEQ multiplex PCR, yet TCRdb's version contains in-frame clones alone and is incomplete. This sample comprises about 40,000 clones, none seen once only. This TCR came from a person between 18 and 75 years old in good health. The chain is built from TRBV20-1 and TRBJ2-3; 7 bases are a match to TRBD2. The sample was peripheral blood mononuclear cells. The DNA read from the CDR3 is TGCAGTGCTCCTCTCAGCGGGGGCACAGATACG. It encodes CSAPLSGGTDT. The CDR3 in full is CSAPLSGGTDTQYF.